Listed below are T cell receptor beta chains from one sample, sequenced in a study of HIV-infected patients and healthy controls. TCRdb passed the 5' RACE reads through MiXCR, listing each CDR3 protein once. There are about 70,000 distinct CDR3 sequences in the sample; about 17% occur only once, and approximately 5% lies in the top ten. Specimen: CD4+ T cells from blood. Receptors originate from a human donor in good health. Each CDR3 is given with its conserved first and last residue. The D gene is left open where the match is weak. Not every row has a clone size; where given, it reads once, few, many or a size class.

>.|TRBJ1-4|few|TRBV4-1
CASSLRLNEKLFF
TGCGCCAGCAGCCTCCGACTGAATGAAAAACTGTTTTTT
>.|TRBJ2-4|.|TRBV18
CASREGETKNIQYF
TGTGCCAGCCGTGAGGGGGAGACCAAAAACATTCAGTACTTC
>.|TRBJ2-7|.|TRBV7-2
CASSIGPPYEQYF
TGTGCCAGCAGCATCGGTCCTCCCTACGAGCAGTACTTC
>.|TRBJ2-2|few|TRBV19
CASRDSRITGELFF
TGTGCCAGTAGAGATTCAAGGATCACCGGGGAGCTGTTTTTT
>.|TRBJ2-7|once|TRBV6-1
CAAPSGDEQYF
TGTGCCGCCCCTTCCGGGGACGAGCAGTACTTC
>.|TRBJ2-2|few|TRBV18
CASSTGQNTGELFF
TGTGCCAGCTCAACAGGACAGAACACCGGGGAGCTGTTTTTT
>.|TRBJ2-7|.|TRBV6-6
CASSYGNYEQYF
TGTGCCAGCAGTTACGGCAACTACGAGCAGTACTTC
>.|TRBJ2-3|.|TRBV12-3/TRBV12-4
CASSEQGTVTDTQYF
TGTGCCAGCAGTGAACAGGGTACCGTCACAGATACGCAGTATTTT
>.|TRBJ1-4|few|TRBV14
CASSQVHLGRKLFF
TGTGCCAGCAGCCAAGTTCATTTAGGGAGAAAACTGTTTTTT
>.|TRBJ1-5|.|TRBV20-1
CSAISDAGYDQPQHF
TGCAGTGCTATTTCAGACGCAGGGTATGATCAGCCCCAGCATTTT
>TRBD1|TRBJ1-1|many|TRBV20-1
CSARAGGMNTEAFF
TGCAGTGCTAGAGCAGGGGGCATGAACACTGAAGCTTTCTTT
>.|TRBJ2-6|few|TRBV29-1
CSVDLSRAGANVLTF
TGCAGCGTTGATCTGTCCAGAGCTGGGGCCAACGTCCTGACTTTC
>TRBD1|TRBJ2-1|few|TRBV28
CASSTRGLPYNEQFF
TGTGCCAGCAGTACCAGGGGGCTGCCCTACAATGAGCAGTTCTTC
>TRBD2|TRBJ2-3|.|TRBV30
CAWKASGIDTQYF
TGTGCCTGGAAGGCTAGCGGGATTGATACGCAGTATTTT
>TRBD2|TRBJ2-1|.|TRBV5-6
CASNIAGGSYNEQFF
TGTGCCAGCAACATAGCGGGGGGGTCCTACAATGAGCAGTTCTTC
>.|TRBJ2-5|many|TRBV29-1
CSVDGEETQYF
TGCAGCGTTGACGGAGAAGAGACCCAGTACTTC
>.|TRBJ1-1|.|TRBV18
CASSPYAGGTEAFF
TGTGCCAGCTCACCCTACGCTGGAGGCACTGAAGCTTTCTTT
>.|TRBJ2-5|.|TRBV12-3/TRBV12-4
CASSPYPQETQYF
TGTGCCAGCAGCCCTTATCCTCAAGAGACCCAGTACTTC
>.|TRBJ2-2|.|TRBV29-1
CSVALDRDTGELFF
TGCAGCGTTGCCTTAGATAGAGATACCGGGGAGCTGTTTTTT
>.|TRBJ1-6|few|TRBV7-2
CASSPQGRGNSPLHF
TGTGCCAGCAGCCCCCAGGGACGTGGTAATTCACCCCTCCACTTT
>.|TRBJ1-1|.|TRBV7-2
CASSSRPIANTEAFF
TGTGCCAGCAGCTCCCGTCCAATAGCGAACACTGAAGCTTTCTTT
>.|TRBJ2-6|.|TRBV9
CASSVTAIPSGANVLTF
TGTGCCAGCAGCGTAACGGCCATCCCCTCTGGGGCCAACGTCCTGACTTTC
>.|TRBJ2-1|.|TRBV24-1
CATSDVTEQFF
TGTGCCACCAGTGATGTGACCGAGCAGTTCTTC
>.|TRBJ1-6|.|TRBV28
CASSFTSKKSPLHF
TGTGCCAGCAGTTTCACTTCAAAAAAATCACCCCTCCACTTT
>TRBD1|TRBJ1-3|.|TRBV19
CASTRTGGASGNTIYF
TGTGCCAGTACTCGGACAGGGGGCGCATCTGGAAACACCATATATTTT
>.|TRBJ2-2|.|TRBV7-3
CASSFPFGELFF
TGTGCCAGCAGCTTCCCCTTCGGGGAGCTGTTTTTT
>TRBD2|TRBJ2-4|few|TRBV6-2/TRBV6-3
CAARDYGNIQYF
TGTGCCGCCAGGGACTACGGAAACATTCAGTACTTC
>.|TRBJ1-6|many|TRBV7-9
CASSLGQPNSPLHF
TGTGCCAGCAGCTTGGGGCAGCCGAATTCACCCCTCCACTTT
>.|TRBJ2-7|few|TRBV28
CASSPPLGGGQDEQYF
TGTGCCAGCAGTCCCCCTTTGGGAGGGGGCCAAGACGAGCAGTACTTC
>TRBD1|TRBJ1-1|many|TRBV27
CASSTRTGVTLNTEAFF
TGTGCCAGCAGTACGCGGACAGGGGTTACTTTGAACACTGAAGCTTTCTTT
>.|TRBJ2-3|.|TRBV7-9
CASSLSGRGHTDTQYF
TGTGCCAGCAGCTTATCCGGCAGGGGCCACACAGATACGCAGTATTTT
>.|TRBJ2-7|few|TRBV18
CASSPNRGIAYEQYF
TGTGCCAGCTCACCAAATCGGGGAATCGCCTACGAGCAGTACTTC
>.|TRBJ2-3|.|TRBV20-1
CSARDLRDLLGDTQYF
TGCAGTGCTAGAGATCTTCGGGACTTACTTGGAGATACGCAGTATTTT
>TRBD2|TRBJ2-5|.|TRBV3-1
CASGRGYQETQYF
TGTGCCAGCGGGCGGGGGTACCAAGAGACCCAGTACTTC
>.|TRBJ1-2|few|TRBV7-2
CASSLKGRTLRGYTF
TGTGCCAGCAGCTTAAAGGGCAGGACCCTCCGCGGCTACACCTTC
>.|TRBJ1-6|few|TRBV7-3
CASSLIADSPLHF
TGTGCCAGCAGCTTAATTGCGGATTCACCCCTCCACTTT
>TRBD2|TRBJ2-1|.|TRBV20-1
CSARTSGSYNEQFF
TGCAGTGCTAGGACTAGCGGGTCCTACAATGAGCAGTTCTTC
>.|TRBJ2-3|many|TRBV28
CASSPPGAQSRTQYF
TGTGCCAGCAGTCCTCCGGGCGCTCAATCCCGTACGCAGTATTTT
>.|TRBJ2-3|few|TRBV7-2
CASSRKGPSSTDTQYF
TGTGCCAGCAGCCGGAAGGGACCGTCAAGCACAGATACGCAGTATTTT
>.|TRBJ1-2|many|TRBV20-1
CSARATDRQNYGYTF
TGCAGTGCTAGAGCAACTGACAGACAGAACTATGGCTACACCTTC
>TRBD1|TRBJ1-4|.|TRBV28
CASSRRQGANEKLFF
TGTGCCAGCAGTCGAAGACAGGGGGCTAATGAAAAACTGTTTTTT
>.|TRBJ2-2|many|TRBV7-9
CASSLQHTGELFF
TGTGCCAGCAGCTTACAGCACACCGGGGAGCTGTTTTTT